The sequence of this T cell receptor beta chain was determined in a study of T cell repertoires in ileal Crohn's disease. Study-wide points: Active smokers at surgery had more clonal expansions than non-smokers.

This CDR3 is 16 amino acids long. Looked up from germline, CDR1 is ENHRY and CDR2 is SYGVKD. V was pared by 6 bases and J by 0 bases, with 15 bases between. Some clones are missing from TCRdb's copy, which holds only in-frame ones; the method was immunoSEQ multiplex PCR. The table has about 8,400 clones, roughly 79% seen once. Points on this clone: The antigen remains undetermined.

The chain joins TRBV10-3 to TRBJ2-1; a weak D match, TRBD2 (5 bases). The clonotype comes from an adult with Crohn's disease. Sequencing was performed on ileal tissue. CDR3 protein: CAIRRRADSSYNEQFF. As DNA, the CDR3 is TGTGCCATCAGACGGCGGGCGGATAGCTCCTACAATGAGCAGTTCTTC.